This TCR beta chain was recorded in a study of cytomegalovirus exposure and HLA in healthy donors. Background on the study: Early release data held about 92 million unique TCRs from HLA-typed donors. General study results and limits: In a later analysis, roughly 17,000 TCR beta sequences were associated with HLA alleles at 0.05 false discovery rate.

A multiplex PCR was run with 60 Vbeta primers and 13 Jbeta primers. Assay used: immunoSEQ multiplex PCR; TCRdb lists only in-frame clones, some missing. The sample totals about 82,000 clones. Germline V CDR1 and CDR2: SGHDT, YYEEEE. The V segment lost 1 base and the J segment 3 bases; nucleotides outside the gene matches: 4. The CDR3 has 15 residues. Regarding this clone: Its matching antigen is unknown.

The genes are TRBV5-6 and TRBJ2-7, with TRBD1 matching 10 bases. Sample: PBMCs. This clonotype originated in a woman aged 25 to 39 in good health and CMV-seronegative. In DNA, the CDR3 is TGTGCCAGCAGCTTGCCCGGGACAGGGGACTACGAGCAGTACTTC. Translating it yields CASSLPGTGDYEQYF.